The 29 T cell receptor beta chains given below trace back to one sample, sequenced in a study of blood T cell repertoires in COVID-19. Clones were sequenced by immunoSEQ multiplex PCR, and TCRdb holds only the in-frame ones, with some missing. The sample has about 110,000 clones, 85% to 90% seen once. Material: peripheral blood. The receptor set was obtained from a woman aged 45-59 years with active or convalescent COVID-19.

CDR3 sequence: CASSRDRGGGYF. Here the CDR3 DNA reads TGTGCCAGCAGCCGGGACAGGGGCGGGGGGTACTTC. V and J are TRBV21-1 and TRBJ2-7; no DNA check was done on the table's D call, TRBD1. TRBV21-1 is recorded as a pseudogene. The CDR3 spans 12 residues.

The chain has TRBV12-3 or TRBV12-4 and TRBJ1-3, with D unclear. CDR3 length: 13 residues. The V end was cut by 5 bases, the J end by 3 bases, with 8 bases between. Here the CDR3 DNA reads TGTGCCAGCAGTCGCCACAATGGAAACACCATATATTTT. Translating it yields CASSRHNGNTIYF.

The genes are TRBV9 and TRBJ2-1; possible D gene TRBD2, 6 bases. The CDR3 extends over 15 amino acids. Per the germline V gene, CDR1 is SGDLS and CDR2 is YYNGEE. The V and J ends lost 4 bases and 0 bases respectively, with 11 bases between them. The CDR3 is CASSPTAGSYNEQFF. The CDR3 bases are TGTGCCAGCAGCCCGACAGCGGGCTCCTACAATGAGCAGTTCTTC.

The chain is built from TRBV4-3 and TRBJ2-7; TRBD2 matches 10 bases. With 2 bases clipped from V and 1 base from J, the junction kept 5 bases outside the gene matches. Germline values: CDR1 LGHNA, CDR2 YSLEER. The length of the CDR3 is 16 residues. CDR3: CASSQNLAGESYEQYF. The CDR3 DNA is TGCGCCAGCAGCCAAAACCTAGCGGGAGAGTCCTACGAGCAGTACTTC.

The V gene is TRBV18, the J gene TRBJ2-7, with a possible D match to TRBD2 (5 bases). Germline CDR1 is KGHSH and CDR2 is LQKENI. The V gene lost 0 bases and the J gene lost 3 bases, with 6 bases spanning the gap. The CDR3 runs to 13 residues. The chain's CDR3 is CASSPPRGYEQYF. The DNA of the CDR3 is TGTGCCAGCTCACCACCCCGGGGCTACGAGCAGTACTTC.

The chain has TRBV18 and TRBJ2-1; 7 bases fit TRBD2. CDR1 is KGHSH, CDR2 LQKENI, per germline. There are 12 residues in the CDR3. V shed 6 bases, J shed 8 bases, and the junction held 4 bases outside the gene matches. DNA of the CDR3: TGTGCCAGCTCCCGGACTAGAGATGAGCAGTTCTTC. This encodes CASSRTRDEQFF.

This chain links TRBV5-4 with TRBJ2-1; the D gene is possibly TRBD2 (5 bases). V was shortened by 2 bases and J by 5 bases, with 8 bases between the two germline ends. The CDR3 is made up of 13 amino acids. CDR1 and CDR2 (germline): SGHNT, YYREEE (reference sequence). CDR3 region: CASSLGLDNEQFF. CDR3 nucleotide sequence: TGTGCCAGCAGCTTAGGACTCGACAATGAGCAGTTCTTC.

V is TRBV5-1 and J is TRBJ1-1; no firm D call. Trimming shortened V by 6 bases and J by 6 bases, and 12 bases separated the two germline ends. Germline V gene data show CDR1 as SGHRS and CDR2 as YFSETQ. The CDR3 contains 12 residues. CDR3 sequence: CASTTTDSEAFF. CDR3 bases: TGCGCCAGCACAACGACTGATTCTGAAGCTTTCTTT.

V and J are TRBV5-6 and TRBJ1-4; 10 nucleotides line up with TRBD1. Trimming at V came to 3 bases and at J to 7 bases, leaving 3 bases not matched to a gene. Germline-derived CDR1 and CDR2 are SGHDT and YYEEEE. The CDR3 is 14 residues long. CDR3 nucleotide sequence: TGTGCCAGCAGCTCCGGGACAGGGGTTGAAAAACTGTTTTTT. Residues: CASSSGTGVEKLFF.

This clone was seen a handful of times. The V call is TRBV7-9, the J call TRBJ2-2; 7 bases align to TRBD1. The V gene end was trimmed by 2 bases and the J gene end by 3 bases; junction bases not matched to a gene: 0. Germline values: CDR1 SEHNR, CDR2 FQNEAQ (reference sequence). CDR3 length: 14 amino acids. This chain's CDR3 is CASSLTGDTGELFF. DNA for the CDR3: TGTGCCAGCAGCTTAACAGGGGACACCGGGGAGCTGTTTTTT.

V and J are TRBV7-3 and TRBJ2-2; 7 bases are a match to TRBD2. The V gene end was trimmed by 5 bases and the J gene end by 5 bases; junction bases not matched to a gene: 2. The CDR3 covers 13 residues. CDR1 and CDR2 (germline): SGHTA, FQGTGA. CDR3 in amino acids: CASSPGGTGELFF. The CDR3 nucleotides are TGTGCCAGCAGCCCCGGGGGGACCGGGGAGCTGTTTTTT.

The CDR3 nucleotides are TGTGCCACCAGCAGAGATCGAGACAATGAGCAGTTCTTC. It encodes CATSRDRDNEQFF. The rearrangement links TRBV15 to TRBJ2-1; unclear D gene. Per the germline V gene, CDR1 is LNHNV and CDR2 is YYDKDF (reference sequence). The ends were cut back, 0 bases at V and 5 bases at J, with 5 bases in the middle. This CDR3 has 13 residues.

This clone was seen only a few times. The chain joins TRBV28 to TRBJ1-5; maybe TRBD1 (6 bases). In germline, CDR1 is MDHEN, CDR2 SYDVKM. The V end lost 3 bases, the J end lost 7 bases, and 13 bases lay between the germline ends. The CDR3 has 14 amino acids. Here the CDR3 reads CASSFLQGRQPQHF. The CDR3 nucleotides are TGTGCCAGCAGTTTTCTACAGGGAAGACAGCCCCAGCATTTT.

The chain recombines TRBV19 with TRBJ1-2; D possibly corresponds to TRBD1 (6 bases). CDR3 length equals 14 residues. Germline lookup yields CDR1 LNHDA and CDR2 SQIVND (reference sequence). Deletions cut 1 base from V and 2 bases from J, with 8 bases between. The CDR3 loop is CASSIGTGNYGYTF. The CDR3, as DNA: TGTGCCAGTAGTATAGGAACAGGGAACTATGGCTACACCTTC.

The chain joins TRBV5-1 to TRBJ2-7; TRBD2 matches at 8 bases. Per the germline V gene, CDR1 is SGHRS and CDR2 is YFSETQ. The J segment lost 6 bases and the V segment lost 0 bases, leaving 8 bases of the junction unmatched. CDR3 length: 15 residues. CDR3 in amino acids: CASSLGFSGTSEQYF. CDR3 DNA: TGCGCCAGCAGCTTGGGTTTTAGCGGGACTTCCGAGCAGTACTTC.

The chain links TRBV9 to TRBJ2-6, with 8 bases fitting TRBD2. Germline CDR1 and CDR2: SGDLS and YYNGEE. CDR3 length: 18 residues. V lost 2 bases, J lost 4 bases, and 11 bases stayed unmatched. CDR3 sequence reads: CASSVRDTGRAGANVLTF. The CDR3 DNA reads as TGTGCCAGCAGCGTCCGGGACACCGGGAGGGCAGGGGCCAACGTCCTGACTTTC.

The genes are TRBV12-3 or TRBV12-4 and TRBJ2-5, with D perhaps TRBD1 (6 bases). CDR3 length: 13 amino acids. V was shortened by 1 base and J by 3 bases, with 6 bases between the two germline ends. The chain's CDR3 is CASSLDREETQYF. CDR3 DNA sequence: TGTGCCAGCAGTTTAGACAGGGAAGAGACCCAGTACTTC.

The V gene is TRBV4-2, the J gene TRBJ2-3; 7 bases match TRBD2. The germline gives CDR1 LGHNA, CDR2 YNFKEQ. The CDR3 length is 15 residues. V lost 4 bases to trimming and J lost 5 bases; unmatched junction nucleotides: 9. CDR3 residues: CASSLWTSGIDTQYF. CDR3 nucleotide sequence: TGTGCCAGCAGCCTCTGGACTAGTGGAATAGATACGCAGTATTTT.

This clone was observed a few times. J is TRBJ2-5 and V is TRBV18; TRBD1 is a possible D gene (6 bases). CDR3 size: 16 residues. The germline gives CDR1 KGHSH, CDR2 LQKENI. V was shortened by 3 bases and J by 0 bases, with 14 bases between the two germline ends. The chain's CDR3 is CASSPVGGDDQETQYF. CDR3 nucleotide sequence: TGTGCCAGCTCACCCGTAGGGGGAGACGACCAAGAGACCCAGTACTTC.

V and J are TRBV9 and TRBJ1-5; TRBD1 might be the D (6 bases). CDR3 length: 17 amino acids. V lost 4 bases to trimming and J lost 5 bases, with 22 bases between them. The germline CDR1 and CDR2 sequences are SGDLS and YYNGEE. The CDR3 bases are TGTGCCAGCAGCCCCGGGGAGGACAGACGGGGGGATCAGCCCCAGCATTTT. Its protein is CASSPGEDRRGDQPQHF.

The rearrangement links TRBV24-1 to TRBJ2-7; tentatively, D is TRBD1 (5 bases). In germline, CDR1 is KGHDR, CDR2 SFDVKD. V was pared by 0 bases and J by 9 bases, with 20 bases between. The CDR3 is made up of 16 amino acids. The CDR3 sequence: CATSDLLVQGYKGQYF. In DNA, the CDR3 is TGTGCCACCAGTGATTTGCTCGTCCAGGGATATAAAGGGCAGTACTTC.

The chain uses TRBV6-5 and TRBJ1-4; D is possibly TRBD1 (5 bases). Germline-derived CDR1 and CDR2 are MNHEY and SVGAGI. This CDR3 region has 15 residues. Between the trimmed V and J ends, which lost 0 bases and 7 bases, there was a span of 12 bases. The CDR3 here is CASSYSQGLGEKLFF. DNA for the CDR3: TGTGCCAGCAGTTACTCGCAGGGCCTTGGTGAAAAACTGTTTTTT.

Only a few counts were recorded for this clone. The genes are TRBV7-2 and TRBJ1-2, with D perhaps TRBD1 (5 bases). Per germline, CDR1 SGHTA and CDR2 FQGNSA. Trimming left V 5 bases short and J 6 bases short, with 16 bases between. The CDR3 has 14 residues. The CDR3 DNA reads TGTGCCAGCAGCCCCCTGAAGCAGGGCCATGGCTACACCTTC. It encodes CASSPLKQGHGYTF.

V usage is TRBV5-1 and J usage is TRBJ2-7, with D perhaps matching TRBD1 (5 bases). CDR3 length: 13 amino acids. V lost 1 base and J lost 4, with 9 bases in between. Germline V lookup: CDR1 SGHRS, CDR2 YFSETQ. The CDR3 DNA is TGCGCCAGCAGCTTGAACAGGTTGTACGAGCAGTACTTC. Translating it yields CASSLNRLYEQYF.

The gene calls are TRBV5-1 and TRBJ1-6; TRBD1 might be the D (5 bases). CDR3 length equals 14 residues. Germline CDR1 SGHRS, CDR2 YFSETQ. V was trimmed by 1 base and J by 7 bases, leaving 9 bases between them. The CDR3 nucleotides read TGCGCCAGCAGCTTGCAGGGCCAGAATTCACCCCTCCACTTT. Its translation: CASSLQGQNSPLHF.

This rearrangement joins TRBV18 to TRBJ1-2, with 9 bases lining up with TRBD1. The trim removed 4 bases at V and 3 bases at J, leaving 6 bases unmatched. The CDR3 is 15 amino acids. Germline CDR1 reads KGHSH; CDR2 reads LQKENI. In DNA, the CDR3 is TGTGCCAGCTCACTATCGACAGGGGGAGACTATGGCTACACCTTC. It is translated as CASSLSTGGDYGYTF.

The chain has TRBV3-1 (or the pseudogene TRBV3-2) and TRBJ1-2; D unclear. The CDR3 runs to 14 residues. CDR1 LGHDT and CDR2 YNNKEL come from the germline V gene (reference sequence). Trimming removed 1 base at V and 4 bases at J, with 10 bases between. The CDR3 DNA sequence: TGTGCCAGCAGCCAAGCAACTGCCCTCTATGGCTACACCTTC. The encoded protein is CASSQATALYGYTF.

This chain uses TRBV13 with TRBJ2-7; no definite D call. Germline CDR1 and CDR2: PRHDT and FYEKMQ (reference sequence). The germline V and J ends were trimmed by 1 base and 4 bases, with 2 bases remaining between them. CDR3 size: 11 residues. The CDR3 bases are TGTGCCAGCAGCTTAGCATACGAGCAGTACTTC. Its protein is CASSLAYEQYF.

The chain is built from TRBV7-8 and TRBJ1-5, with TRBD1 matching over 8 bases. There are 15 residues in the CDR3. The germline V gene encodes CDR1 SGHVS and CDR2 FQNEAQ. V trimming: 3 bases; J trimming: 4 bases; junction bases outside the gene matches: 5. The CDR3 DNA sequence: TGTGCCAGCAGCTTGACCGGGACAGGTAATCAGCCCCAGCATTTT. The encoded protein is CASSLTGTGNQPQHF.